Presented here are 19 T cell receptor beta chains from one specimen sequenced in a study of identical twins. TCRdb analysed the 5' RACE reads with MiXCR anew, one entry per CDR3 protein. The sample records 1,800,000 or so distinct CDR3 sequences, less than 35% being singletons. Material for sequencing was cord blood. The receptors shown here come from a newborn girl in good health.

The genes are TRBV5-1 and TRBJ1-1; tentatively, D is TRBD1 (6 bases). The length of the CDR3 is 15 residues. The V gene lost 0 bases and the J gene lost 8 bases, with 17 bases spanning the gap. CDR1 and CDR2 from the germline V gene are SGHRS and YFSETQ. CDR3 sequence (DNA): TGCGCCAGCAGCTTGGGTCCTCAGGGGACCTCGGAAGCTTTCTTT. Protein sequence: CASSLGPQGTSEAFF.

The rearrangement links TRBV11-2 to TRBJ2-5; TRBD2 aligns across 10 bases. The V gene's germline CDR1 is SGHAT and CDR2 FQNNGV. V dropped 6 bases and J dropped 11; count of bases not matched to a gene: 15. The CDR3 sequence is 15 residues long. The CDR3 coding sequence is TGTGCCAGCAGAAGTACTAGCGGGGTTGGGAATGAGCAGTACTTC. Its translation: CASRSTSGVGNEQYF.

V gene TRBV6-1 combines with J gene TRBJ1-1; maybe TRBD1 (6 bases). Per germline, CDR1 MNHNS and CDR2 SASEGT. This CDR3 contains 14 residues. The ends were cut back, 7 bases at V and 7 bases at J, with 19 bases in the middle. The chain's CDR3 is CASIGTKLAREAFF. The CDR3 DNA reads TGTGCCAGCATCGGGACAAAATTAGCGCGTGAAGCTTTCTTT.

In its sample, this clonotype was seen a few times. The rearrangement links TRBV13 to TRBJ1-4; unclear D gene. The CDR3 loop spans 15 amino acids. From germline, CDR1 is PRHDT and CDR2 FYEKMQ (reference sequence). Between the trimmed V and J ends, which lost 0 bases and 5 bases, there was a span of 10 bases. The CDR3 DNA sequence: TGTGCCAGCAGCTTAGGGGCCGGGTCCAATGAAAAACTGTTTTTT. This encodes CASSLGAGSNEKLFF.

This clonotype was seen a handful of times. CDR3 residues: CASSPYARGLSDEQFF. The CDR3 coding sequence is TGTGCCAGCAGCCCTTACGCTAGGGGCTTGAGCGATGAGCAGTTCTTC. The chain employs TRBV12-3 or TRBV12-4 and TRBJ2-1; perhaps TRBD1 as D (5 bases). This CDR3 region has 16 residues. The germline V and J ends were trimmed by 6 bases and 8 bases, with 23 bases remaining between them.

This sequence joins TRBV4-1 and TRBJ2-1; possible D gene TRBD1, 6 bases. CDR1 and CDR2 from the germline V gene are MGHRA and YSYEKL. The CDR3 totals 14 residues. Trimming took 2 bases from V and 12 from J, leaving 17 bases between them. The CDR3 bases are TGCGCCAGCAGCCAACTGGGGGCAAGAAAGGGGCAGTTCTTC. Amino acid sequence: CASSQLGARKGQFF.

The rearrangement joins TRBV5-1 to TRBJ2-7, with D hard to call. Per germline, CDR1 SGHRS and CDR2 YFSETQ. Trimming removed 5 bases from V and 0 bases from J, with 15 bases in between. There are 15 residues in the CDR3. The CDR3 DNA sequence: TGCGCCAGCAGTCCCGGGTTACACTCCTCCTACGAGCAGTACTTC. Translation gives CASSPGLHSSYEQYF.

This chain uses TRBV7-6 with TRBJ1-5; TRBD1 matches 9 bases. This CDR3 is built from 15 residues. J gave up 3 bases and V 5 bases, and 5 bases lay outside the gene matches. Per germline, CDR1 SGHVS and CDR2 FNYEAQ. In nucleotides, the CDR3 is TGTGCCAGCAGCAAAGGGACAGGGCACAATCAGCCCCAGCATTTT. This gives the protein CASSKGTGHNQPQHF. The complete variable domain, with remaining parts taken from reference TRBV7-6 and TRBJ1-5, reads GAGVSQSPRYKVTKRGQDVALRCDPISGHVSLYWYRQALGQGPEFLTYFNYEAQQDKSGLPNDRFSAERPEGSISTLTIQRTEQRDSAMYRCASSKGTGHNQPQHFGDGTRLSIL.

This clonotype appeared many times. The chain joins TRBV11-2 to TRBJ2-5; D is undetermined. In germline, CDR1 is SGHAT, CDR2 FQNNGV. V was pared by 1 base and J by 3 bases, with 6 bases between. CDR3 length: 13 amino acids. Written as DNA, the CDR3 is TGTGCCAGCAGCTTAGGTGCCAAAGAGACCCAGTACTTC. Amino acids: CASSLGAKETQYF. The variable domain in full, with the rest retrieved from reference TRBV11-2 and TRBJ2-5, is EAGVAQSPRYKIIEKRQSVAFWCNPISGHATLYWYQQILGQGPKLLIQFQNNGVVDDSQLPKDRFSAERLKGVDSTLKIQPAKLEDSAVYLCASSLGAKETQYFGPGTRLLVL.

V and J are TRBV28 and TRBJ2-5; D remains ambiguous. Per the germline V gene, CDR1 is MDHEN and CDR2 is SYDVKM. This CDR3 has 16 amino acids. Between the trimmed V and J ends, which lost 3 bases and 1 base, there was a span of 15 bases. CDR3 sequence reads: CASSLDGEAPQETQYF. In DNA form, the CDR3 reads TGTGCCAGCAGTTTGGACGGAGAGGCCCCCCAAGAGACCCAGTACTTC.

The J gene is TRBJ1-5, the V gene TRBV20-1; D is ambiguous. V lost 0 bases and J 4 bases, leaving 10 bases between the germline ends. Germline CDR1 reads DFQATT; CDR2 reads SNEGSKA (reference sequence). The CDR3 consists of 14 residues. CDR3: CSARDRGLNQPQHF. CDR3 DNA: TGCAGTGCTAGAGATAGAGGCTTAAATCAGCCCCAGCATTTT.

This clonotype was found many times. The genes are TRBV12-3 or TRBV12-4 and TRBJ2-7, with TRBD2 identical over 11 bases. The CDR3 has 16 amino acids. The V and J ends lost 2 bases and 4 bases, in that order; junction bases with no gene match: 7. CDR3 protein: CASSLRLAGTGYEQYF. The CDR3 DNA reads as TGTGCCAGCAGTTTACGACTAGCGGGAACGGGGTACGAGCAGTACTTC.

This clonotype was detected a few times. The chain joins TRBV6-6 to TRBJ1-6; TRBD1 matches 7 bases. The germline V gene has CDR1 MNHNY and CDR2 SVGAGI (reference sequence). The CDR3 loop spans 14 amino acids. V lost 5 bases to trimming and J lost 7 bases; unmatched junction nucleotides: 5. The CDR3 coding sequence is TGTGCCAGCAGTCCCGACAGGGTCAATTCACCCCTCCACTTT. This gives the protein CASSPDRVNSPLHF.

In this sample, this clonotype turned up many times. The rearrangement links TRBV5-1 to TRBJ2-3, with TRBD1 as a possible D gene (6 bases). The CDR3 is 15 amino acids. The V end was cut by 0 bases, the J end by 0 bases, with 8 bases between. Germline CDR1 is SGHRS and CDR2 is YFSETQ. The CDR3 loop is CASSLGQVSTDTQYF. The CDR3 region has the DNA TGCGCCAGCAGCTTGGGACAGGTCAGCACAGATACGCAGTATTTT.

The gene calls are TRBV3-1 and TRBJ1-2, with 9 nucleotides matching TRBD1. The CDR3 has 14 residues. Looked up from germline, CDR1 is LGHDT and CDR2 is YNNKEL (reference sequence). V dropped 3 bases and J dropped 7; count of bases not matched to a gene: 6. CDR3 sequence: CASSQGQGLGGYTF. CDR3 DNA: TGTGCCAGCAGCCAGGGACAGGGTCTTGGTGGCTACACCTTC.

The rearrangement joins TRBV2 to TRBJ1-5; D possibly corresponds to TRBD1 (5 bases). V was shortened by 4 bases and J by 8 bases, with 9 bases between the two germline ends. Germline values: CDR1 SNHLY, CDR2 FYNNEI. This CDR3 region has 12 residues. The DNA for the CDR3 is TGTGCCAGCAGTGTTAGGGGAAAGCCCCAGCATTTT. The encoded protein is CASSVRGKPQHF.

The gene calls are TRBV24-1 and TRBJ2-3; 9 nucleotides match TRBD1. Germline CDR1 KGHDR, CDR2 SFDVKD. The CDR3 runs to 16 residues. Unmatched junction bases numbered 5, after V lost 3 bases and J lost 2 bases. CDR3 residues: CATSDGQGPYTDTQYF. The CDR3 nucleotides read TGTGCCACCAGTGATGGACAGGGGCCCTACACAGATACGCAGTATTTT.

The genes are TRBV2 and TRBJ1-3; D remains ambiguous. The germline V gene encodes CDR1 SNHLY and CDR2 FYNNEI. The CDR3 contains 12 residues. The V end was cut by 6 bases, the J end by 6 bases, with 9 bases between. This chain's CDR3 is CASSGSQNTIYF. CDR3 bases: TGTGCCAGCAGCGGGTCGCAAAACACCATATATTTT.

The chain links TRBV7-9 to TRBJ1-1; D unclear. Germline CDR1 reads SEHNR; CDR2 reads FQNEAQ (reference sequence). Trimming took 5 bases from V and 5 from J, leaving 9 bases between them. The CDR3 spans 12 residues. Here the CDR3 DNA reads TGTGCCAGCAGCAGGATCCTAACTGAAGCTTTCTTT. It translates to CASSRILTEAFF. The whole variable domain, filled in from reference TRBV7-9 and TRBJ1-1, reads DTGVSQNPRHKITKRGQNVTFRCDPISEHNRLYWYRQTLGQGPEFLTYFQNEAQLEKSRLLSDRFSAERPKGSFSTLEIQRTEQGDSAMYLCASSRILTEAFFGQGTRLTVV.